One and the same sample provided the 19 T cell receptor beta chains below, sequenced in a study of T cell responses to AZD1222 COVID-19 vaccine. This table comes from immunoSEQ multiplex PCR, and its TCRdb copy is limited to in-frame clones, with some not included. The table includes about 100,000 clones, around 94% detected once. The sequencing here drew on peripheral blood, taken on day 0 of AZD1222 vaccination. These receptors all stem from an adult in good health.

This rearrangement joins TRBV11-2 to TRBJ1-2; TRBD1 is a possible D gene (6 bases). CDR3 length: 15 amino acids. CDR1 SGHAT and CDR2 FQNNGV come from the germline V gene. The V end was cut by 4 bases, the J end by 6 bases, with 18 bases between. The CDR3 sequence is CASSSRGAVTNGYTF. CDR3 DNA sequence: TGTGCCAGCAGCTCCCGGGGGGCGGTAACTAATGGCTACACCTTC.

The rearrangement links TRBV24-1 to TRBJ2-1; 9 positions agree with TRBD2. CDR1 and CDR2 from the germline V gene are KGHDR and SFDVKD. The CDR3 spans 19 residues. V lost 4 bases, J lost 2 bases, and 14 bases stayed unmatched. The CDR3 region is CATSEGGTPGTSPYNEQFF. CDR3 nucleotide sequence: TGTGCCACCAGTGAGGGCGGAACACCCGGGACTAGCCCCTACAATGAGCAGTTCTTC.

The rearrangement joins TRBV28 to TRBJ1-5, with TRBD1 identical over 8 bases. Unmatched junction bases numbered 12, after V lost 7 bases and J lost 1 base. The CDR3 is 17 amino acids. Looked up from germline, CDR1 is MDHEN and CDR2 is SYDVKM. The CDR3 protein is CASKKRSRQGSNQPQHF. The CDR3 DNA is TGTGCCAGCAAAAAGCGCTCACGACAGGGGAGCAATCAGCCCCAGCATTTT.

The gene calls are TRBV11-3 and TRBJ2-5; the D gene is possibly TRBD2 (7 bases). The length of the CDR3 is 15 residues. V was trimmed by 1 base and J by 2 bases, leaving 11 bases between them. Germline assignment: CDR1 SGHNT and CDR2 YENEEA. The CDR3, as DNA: TGTGCCAGCAGCTTAGGCGGGGGCCCGCAAGAGACCCAGTACTTC. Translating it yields CASSLGGGPQETQYF.

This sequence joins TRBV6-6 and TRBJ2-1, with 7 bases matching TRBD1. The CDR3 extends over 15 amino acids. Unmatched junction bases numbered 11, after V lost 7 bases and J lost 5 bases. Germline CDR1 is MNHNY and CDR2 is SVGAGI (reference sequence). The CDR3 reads CASKGAGQKNNEQFF. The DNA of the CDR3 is TGTGCCAGCAAGGGGGCCGGACAGAAGAACAATGAGCAGTTCTTC.

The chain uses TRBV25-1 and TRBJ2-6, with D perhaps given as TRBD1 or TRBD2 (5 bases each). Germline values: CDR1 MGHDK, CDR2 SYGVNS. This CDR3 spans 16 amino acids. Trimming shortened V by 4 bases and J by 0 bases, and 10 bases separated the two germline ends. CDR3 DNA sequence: TGTGCCAGCAGTGCACTAGGGACCTCTGGGGCCAACGTCCTGACTTTC. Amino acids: CASSALGTSGANVLTF.

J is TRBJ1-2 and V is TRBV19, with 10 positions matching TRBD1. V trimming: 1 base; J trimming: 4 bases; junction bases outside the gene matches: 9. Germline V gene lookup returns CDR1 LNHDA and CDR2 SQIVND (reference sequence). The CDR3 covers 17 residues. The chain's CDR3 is CASSIAGQGPTPYGYTF. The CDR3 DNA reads TGTGCCAGTAGTATAGCGGGACAGGGGCCGACTCCCTATGGCTACACCTTC.

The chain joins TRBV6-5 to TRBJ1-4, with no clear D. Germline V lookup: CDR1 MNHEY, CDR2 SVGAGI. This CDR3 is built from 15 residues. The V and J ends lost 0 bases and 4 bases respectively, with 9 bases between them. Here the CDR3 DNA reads TGTGCCAGCAGTTACTCCCGCAACTATAATGAAAAACTGTTTTTT. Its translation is CASSYSRNYNEKLFF.

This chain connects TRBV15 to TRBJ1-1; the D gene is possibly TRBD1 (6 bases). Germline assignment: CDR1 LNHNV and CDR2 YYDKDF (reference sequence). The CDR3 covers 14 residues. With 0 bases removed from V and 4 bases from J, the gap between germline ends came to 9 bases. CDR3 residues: CATSRDLGATEAFF. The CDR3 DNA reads TGTGCCACCAGCAGAGATCTGGGGGCCACTGAAGCTTTCTTT. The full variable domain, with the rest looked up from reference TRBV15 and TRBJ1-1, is DAMVIQNPRYQVTQFGKPVTLSCSQTLNHNVMYWYQQKSSQAPKLLFHYYDKDFNNEADTPDNFQSRRPNTSFCFLDIRSPGLGDTAMYLCATSRDLGATEAFFGQGTRLTVV.

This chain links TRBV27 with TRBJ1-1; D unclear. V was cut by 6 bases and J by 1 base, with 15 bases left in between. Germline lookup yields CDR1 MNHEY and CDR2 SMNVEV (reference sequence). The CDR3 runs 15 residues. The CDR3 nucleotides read TGTGCCAGCAGCCCCTTGGCGGCTCCGAACACTGAAGCTTTCTTT. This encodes CASSPLAAPNTEAFF.

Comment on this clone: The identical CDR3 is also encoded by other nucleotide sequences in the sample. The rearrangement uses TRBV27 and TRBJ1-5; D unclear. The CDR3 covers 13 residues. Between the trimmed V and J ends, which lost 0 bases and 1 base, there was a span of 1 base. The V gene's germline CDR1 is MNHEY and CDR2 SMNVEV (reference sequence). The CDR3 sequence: CASSLSSNQPQHF. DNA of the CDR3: TGTGCCAGCAGTTTATCGAGCAATCAGCCCCAGCATTTT.

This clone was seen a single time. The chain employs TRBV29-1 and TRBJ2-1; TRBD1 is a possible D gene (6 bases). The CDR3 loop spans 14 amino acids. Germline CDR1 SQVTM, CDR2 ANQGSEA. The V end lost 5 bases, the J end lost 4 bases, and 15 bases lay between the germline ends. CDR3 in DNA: TGCAGCGTTACAGGGTTCCCTGATTACAATGAGCAGTTCTTC. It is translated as CSVTGFPDYNEQFF.

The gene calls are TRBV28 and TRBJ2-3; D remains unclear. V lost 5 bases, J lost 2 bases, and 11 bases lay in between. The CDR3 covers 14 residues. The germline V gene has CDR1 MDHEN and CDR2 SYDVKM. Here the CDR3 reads CASSGVSPTDTQYF. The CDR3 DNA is TGTGCCAGCAGTGGCGTCTCCCCCACAGATACGCAGTATTTT.

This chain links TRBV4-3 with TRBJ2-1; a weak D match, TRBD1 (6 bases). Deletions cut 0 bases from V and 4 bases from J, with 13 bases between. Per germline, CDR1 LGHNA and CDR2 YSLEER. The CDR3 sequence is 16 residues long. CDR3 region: CASSQEGVGTYNEQFF. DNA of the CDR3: TGCGCCAGCAGCCAAGAGGGGGTTGGGACATACAATGAGCAGTTCTTC.

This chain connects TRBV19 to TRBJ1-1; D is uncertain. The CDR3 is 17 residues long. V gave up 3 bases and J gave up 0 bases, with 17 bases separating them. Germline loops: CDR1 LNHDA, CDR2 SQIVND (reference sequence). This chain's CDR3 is CASSMTGRGQLNTEAFF. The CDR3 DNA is TGTGCCAGTAGTATGACGGGTAGAGGGCAGTTGAACACTGAAGCTTTCTTT.

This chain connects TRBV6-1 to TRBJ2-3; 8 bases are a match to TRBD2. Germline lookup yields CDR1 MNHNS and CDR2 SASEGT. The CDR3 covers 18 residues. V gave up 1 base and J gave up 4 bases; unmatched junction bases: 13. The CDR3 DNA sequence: TGTGCCAGCAGTGAAGGGAGGAGCGGGAGTATGCGGTCAGATACGCAGTATTTT. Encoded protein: CASSEGRSGSMRSDTQYF.

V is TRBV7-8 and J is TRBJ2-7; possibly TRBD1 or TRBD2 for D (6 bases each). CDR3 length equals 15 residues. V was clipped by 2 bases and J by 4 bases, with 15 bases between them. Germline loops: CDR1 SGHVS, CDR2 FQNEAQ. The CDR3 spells CASSLSAGDLYEQYF. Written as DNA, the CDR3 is TGTGCCAGCAGCTTATCGGCAGGGGACTTGTACGAGCAGTACTTC.

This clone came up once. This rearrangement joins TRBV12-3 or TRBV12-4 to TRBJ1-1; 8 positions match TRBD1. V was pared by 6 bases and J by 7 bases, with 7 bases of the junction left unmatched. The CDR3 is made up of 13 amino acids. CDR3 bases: TGTGCCAGCAGGCAGGGGGCTCTTAGTGAAGCTTTCTTT. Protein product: CASRQGALSEAFF.

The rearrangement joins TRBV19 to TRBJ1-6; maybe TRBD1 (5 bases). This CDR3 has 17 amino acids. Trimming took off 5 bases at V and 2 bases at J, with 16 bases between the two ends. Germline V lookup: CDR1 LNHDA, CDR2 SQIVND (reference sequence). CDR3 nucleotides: TGTGCCAGTAGTTCTGTGGGGGAGTTCCCCTATAATTCACCCCTCCACTTT. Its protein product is CASSSVGEFPYNSPLHF.